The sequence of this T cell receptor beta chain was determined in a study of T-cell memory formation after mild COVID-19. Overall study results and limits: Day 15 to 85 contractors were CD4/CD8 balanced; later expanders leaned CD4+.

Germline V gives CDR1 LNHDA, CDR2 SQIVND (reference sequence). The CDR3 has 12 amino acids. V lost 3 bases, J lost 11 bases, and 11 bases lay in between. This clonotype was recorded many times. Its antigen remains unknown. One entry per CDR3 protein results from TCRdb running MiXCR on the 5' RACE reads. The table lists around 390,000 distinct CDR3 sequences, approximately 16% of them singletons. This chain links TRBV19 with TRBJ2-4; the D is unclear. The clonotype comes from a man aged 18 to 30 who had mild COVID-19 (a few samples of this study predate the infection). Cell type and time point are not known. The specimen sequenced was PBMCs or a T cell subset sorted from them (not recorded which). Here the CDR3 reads CASSISPHVQYF. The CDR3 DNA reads TGTGCCAGTAGTATTAGTCCCCACGTTCAGTACTTC.